By its share, the clone carrying this T cell receptor beta chain is hyperexpanded (1% or more). Its antigen is not known. This sample was taken from a study of T cell therapy after organ transplantation. In the study overall: T cells were expanded approximately 2 weeks with 30 CMV class I/II epitopes. About 20% of the ten patients were classed as nonresponders. Short-term post-therapy samples: blood collected 4 to 8 weeks after completing therapy. Study-wide results and caveats: Reconstitution after therapy seemingly combined transferred and product-undetected endogenous clonotypes.

Specified time point: 4-8 weeks after completion of therapy. The repertoire was sequenced with immunoSEQ multiplex PCR; TCRdb's copy has only in-frame clones and lacks some. The sample lists about 6,000 clones; about 76% were seen once. This receptor was taken from a human patient who had received a solid organ transplant and had CMV disease. A subset of T cells may come from the graft donor. This specimen consisted of CD8+ T cells from blood, obtained after autologous CMV-specific T cell therapy.

In nucleotides, the CDR3 is TGCAGCGCCGCCGTTCCGGGACAGTTTAGGTACGAGCAGTACTTC. It translates to CSAAVPGQFRYEQYF. The chain has TRBV29-1 and TRBJ2-7; 7 bases are a match to TRBD1. CDR3 length: 15 residues. In germline, CDR1 is SQVTM, CDR2 ANQGSEA. The ends lost 7 bases at V and 4 bases at J; junction bases unmatched: 16.